The 14 T cell receptor beta chains below come from one sample, sequenced in a study of blood T cell repertoires in COVID-19. Data came from immunoSEQ multiplex PCR; TCRdb stores just in-frame clones and leaves some out. The sample gives about 270,000 clones, more than 75% of which show up once; 1.6% is in the top ten. The specimen sequenced was peripheral blood. These receptors were obtained from a woman aged 55-70 years who had recovered from COVID-19.

The chain recombines TRBV19 with TRBJ1-2, with 7 positions matching TRBD1. The V and J ends lost 5 bases and 1 base, in that order; junction bases with no gene match: 7. Germline V gene lookup returns CDR1 LNHDA and CDR2 SQIVND (reference sequence). The CDR3 consists of 15 residues. The CDR3 DNA is TGTGCCAGTAGTCTATCAGGGGGTAGTAACTATGGCTACACCTTC. It specifies CASSLSGGSNYGYTF.

The V and J genes are TRBV12-3 or TRBV12-4 and TRBJ2-2, with TRBD2 as a possible D gene (5 bases). The CDR3 loop spans 11 amino acids. V gave up 8 bases and J gave up 8 bases, with 9 bases separating them. The DNA for the CDR3 is TGTGCCAGCCGTCGGGGAGGGGAGCTGTTTTTT. It yields the protein CASRRGGELFF.

V and J are TRBV5-1 and TRBJ1-5, with a possible D match to TRBD1 (6 bases). Germline CDR1 SGHRS, CDR2 YFSETQ. V gave up 1 base and J gave up 7 bases, with 12 bases separating them. CDR3 length: 14 residues. DNA of the CDR3: TGCGCCAGCAGCTTGCAAGAGGGGGGGCAGCCCCAGCATTTT. Protein: CASSLQEGGQPQHF.

V gene TRBV6-5 combines with J gene TRBJ1-2, with 9 bases identical to TRBD1. This CDR3 is 15 amino acids long. V was pared by 5 bases and J by 6 bases, with 10 bases of the junction left unmatched. Germline CDR1 reads MNHEY; CDR2 reads SVGAGI. The CDR3 region has the DNA TGTGCCAGCAGTCTGATTTCCGGGACAGGGCATGGCTACACCTTC. Translation gives CASSLISGTGHGYTF.

This chain connects TRBV11-2 to TRBJ2-3; 7 bases map to TRBD2. Per germline, CDR1 SGHAT and CDR2 FQNNGV. V lost 1 base, J lost 2 bases, and 6 bases stayed unmatched. This CDR3 contains 16 residues. The CDR3 nucleotides are TGTGCCAGCAGCTTAGTTAGCGGGCAGACCACAGATACGCAGTATTTT. Protein sequence: CASSLVSGQTTDTQYF.

This clone is labeled as medium-sized. The V gene is TRBV7-3, the J gene TRBJ2-1; D might be TRBD2 (5 bases). The CDR3 is made up of 13 amino acids. V was clipped by 3 bases and J by 10 bases, with 13 bases between them. Germline V gene data show CDR1 as SGHTA and CDR2 as FQGTGA. The CDR3: CASSLSIRGEQFF. CDR3 nucleotide sequence: TGTGCCAGCAGCTTGTCAATCCGGGGAGAGCAGTTCTTC.

The V call is TRBV19, the J call TRBJ2-4; 7 bases agree with TRBD1. Germline CDR1 LNHDA, CDR2 SQIVND (reference sequence). With V trimmed by 8 bases and J by 1 base, 5 bases remained unmatched. The CDR3 consists of 14 residues. For the CDR3, the DNA is TGTGCCAGTGTAGGGGGCTTGGCCAAAAACATTCAGTACTTC. It translates to CASVGGLAKNIQYF.

On this clone: The junction does not match germline at one end; this may be a read error. The J gene is TRBJ1-2, the V gene TRBV7-2; a possible D gene is TRBD1 (5 bases). The length of the CDR3 is 9 residues. From germline, CDR1 is SGHTA and CDR2 FQGNSA. The CDR3 region is CASSLGQGW. CDR3 DNA sequence: TGTGCCAGCAGCTTAGGTCAGGGTTGG.

The chain is built from TRBV6-4 and TRBJ2-3; TRBD1 agrees at 7 bases. The ends lost 5 bases at V and 6 bases at J; junction bases unmatched: 2. Germline assignment: CDR1 MRHNA and CDR2 SNTAGT. The CDR3 length is 12 residues. The CDR3 is CASSKTGDTQYF. CDR3 DNA: TGTGCCAGCAGTAAGACAGGGGATACGCAGTATTTT.

This chain joins TRBV9 and TRBJ2-5, with D unclear. The germline V gene has CDR1 SGDLS and CDR2 YYNGEE. The CDR3 extends over 15 amino acids. V was clipped by 0 bases and J by 5 bases, with 14 bases between them. CDR3 coding DNA: TGTGCCAGCAGCGTAGGGCCAGGCCCTCGCGAGACCCAGTACTTC. It encodes CASSVGPGPRETQYF.

J is TRBJ1-2 and V is TRBV5-5; TRBD1 is a possible D gene (5 bases). This CDR3 has 16 residues. CDR1 and CDR2 from the germline V gene are SGHKS and YYEKEE (reference sequence). Trimming cost V 0 bases and J 4 bases, with 16 bases left between them. The CDR3 loop is CASSLVEGIPTYGYTF. CDR3 bases: TGTGCCAGCAGCTTGGTGGAGGGGATCCCTACCTATGGCTACACCTTC. The complete variable domain, with remaining parts taken from reference TRBV5-5 and TRBJ1-2, reads DAGVTQSPTHLIKTRGQQVTLRCSPISGHKSVSWYQQVLGQGPQFIFQYYEKEERGRGNFPDRFSARQFPNYSSELNVNALLLGDSALYLCASSLVEGIPTYGYTFGSGTRLTVV.

The chain employs TRBV18 and TRBJ2-5, with 7 bases aligning to TRBD1. In germline, CDR1 is KGHSH, CDR2 LQKENI. V shed 2 bases and J 4 bases; nucleotides not matched to a gene: 4. This CDR3 is built from 14 residues. The DNA of the CDR3 is TGTGCCAGCTCACCAGCGACAGGGAGAGAGACCCAGTACTTC. As protein: CASSPATGRETQYF.

The chain has TRBV4-3 and TRBJ2-7, with 9 positions matching TRBD1. CDR3 size: 15 residues. The germline gives CDR1 LGHNA, CDR2 YSLEER. Trimming took 0 bases from V and 4 from J; bases not matched to a gene: 4. CDR3 sequence (DNA): TGCGCCAGCAGCCAAGATTGGGGACAGGGTTACGAGCAGTACTTC. It is translated as CASSQDWGQGYEQYF.

The chain uses TRBV24-1 and TRBJ1-2; 9 positions match TRBD1. CDR1 is KGHDR, CDR2 SFDVKD, per germline. Trimming at V came to 4 bases and at J to 9 bases, leaving 11 bases not matched to a gene. The CDR3 has 15 amino acids. The CDR3 DNA reads as TGTGCCACCAGTGAGCCTACAGGGGGCTGGCTTCGCTACACCTTC. Its protein is CATSEPTGGWLRYTF.